This T cell receptor beta chain stems from a study of radiotherapy plus CTLA-4 blockade in lung cancer. As for the study in general: The study recorded objective responses in 15% to 20% of patients and disease control in around 31%.

Method: immunoSEQ multiplex PCR; TCRdb's copy keeps in-frame clones and lacks some. Of tens of thousands of clones in the sample, roughly 79% are singletons; the top ten hold approximately 14%. The V and J ends lost 5 bases and 1 base respectively, with 18 bases between them. Germline CDR1 and CDR2: MNHEY and SMNVEV (reference sequence). The CDR3 has 16 amino acids. The rearrangement joins TRBV27 to TRBJ2-7; maybe TRBD2 (5 bases). The sample here was peripheral blood, taken from a patient treated with radiotherapy plus ipilimumab. The clonotype was recovered from a human donor with non-small cell lung cancer that progressed on radiotherapy plus ipilimumab. The CDR3 spells CASSRDGNMGSYEQYF. Here the CDR3 DNA reads TGTGCCAGCAGTCGGGATGGGAACATGGGGTCCTACGAGCAGTACTTC.